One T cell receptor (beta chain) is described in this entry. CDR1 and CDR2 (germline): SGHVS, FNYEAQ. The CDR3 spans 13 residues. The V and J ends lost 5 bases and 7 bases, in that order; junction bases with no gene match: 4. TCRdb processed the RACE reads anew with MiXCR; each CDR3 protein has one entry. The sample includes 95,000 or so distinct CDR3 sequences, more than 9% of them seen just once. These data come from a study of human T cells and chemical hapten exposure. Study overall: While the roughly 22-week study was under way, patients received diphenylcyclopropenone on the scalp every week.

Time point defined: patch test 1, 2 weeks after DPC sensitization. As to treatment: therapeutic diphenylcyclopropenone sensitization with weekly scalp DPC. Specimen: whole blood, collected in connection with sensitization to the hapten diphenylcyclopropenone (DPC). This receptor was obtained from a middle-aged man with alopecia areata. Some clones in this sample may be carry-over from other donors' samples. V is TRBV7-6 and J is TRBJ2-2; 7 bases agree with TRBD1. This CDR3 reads CASSPTGVGELFF. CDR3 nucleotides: TGTGCCAGCAGCCCAACAGGGGTCGGGGAGCTGTTTTTT.